These 3 T cell receptor beta chains were sequenced from one sample in a study of blood T cell repertoires in COVID-19. Measured with immunoSEQ multiplex PCR; TCRdb has only the in-frame clones, and not every one. The repertoire holds just over 350,000 clones, with 70% to 90% as singletons. The sequencing input was peripheral blood. The receptor set was obtained from a woman aged 55-75 years with COVID-19, enrolled during active disease.

The chain uses TRBV30 and TRBJ2-7; 12 bases are shared with TRBD2. The CDR3 loop spans 18 amino acids. Trimming at V came to 1 base and at J to 6 bases, leaving 16 bases not matched to a gene. Germline V CDR1 and CDR2: GTSNPN, SVGIG (reference sequence). The CDR3 bases are TGTGCCTGGAGTGAGGGGTGGACTAGCGGGACCCATTCTCGCGAGCAGTACTTC. It encodes CAWSEGWTSGTHSREQYF.

The chain links TRBV12-3 or TRBV12-4 to TRBJ2-1; tentatively, D is TRBD1 (5 bases). The CDR3 covers 12 residues. Trimming left V 10 bases short and J 9 bases short, with 16 bases between. CDR3 sequence (DNA): TGTGCCACCAGCAGGGAAACTGGTGAGCAGTTCTTC. It translates to CATSRETGEQFF.

The rearrangement joins TRBV10-3 to TRBJ2-3; 9 positions match TRBD2. V shed 7 bases and J 2 bases; nucleotides not matched to a gene: 7. CDR3 length: 15 amino acids. Germline V gene sequence: CDR1 ENHRY, CDR2 SYGVKD. CDR3 sequence reads: CAIKSIAGATDTQYF. Here the CDR3 DNA reads TGTGCCATCAAGAGCATAGCGGGGGCCACAGATACGCAGTATTTT.